This T cell receptor beta chain stems from a study of cytomegalovirus exposure and HLA in healthy donors. At the level of the study: A prior study identified 120 million or so unique TCR beta sequences from some 180 million T cells. Study findings and constraints: A prior analysis recorded that most TCR beta V segments were productive about 87% or about 30% of the time. Later, TCR association rates were found to vary by HLA locus, highest for DRB1 and lowest for HLA-C.

This CDR3 spans 13 amino acids. Germline CDR1 reads SEHNR; CDR2 reads FQNEAQ (reference sequence). Trimming shortened V by 4 bases and J by 4 bases, and 10 bases separated the two germline ends. As concerns this clone: What it binds is unknown.

PCR was performed using 60 Vbeta and 13 Jbeta primers. Repertoires were generated with immunoSEQ multiplex PCR, while TCRdb's copy carries only in-frame clones and drops some. The data hold roughly 92,000 clones, with approximately 7.1% observed a single time. The receptor was derived from a man between 45 and 60 years old in good health and CMV-seronegative. The sample consisted of PBMCs. V gene TRBV7-9 combines with J gene TRBJ1-2; D possibly corresponds to TRBD1 (5 bases). The CDR3 spells CASSYGQGYGYTF. The DNA of the CDR3 is TGTGCCAGCAGCTACGGACAAGGCTATGGCTACACCTTC.